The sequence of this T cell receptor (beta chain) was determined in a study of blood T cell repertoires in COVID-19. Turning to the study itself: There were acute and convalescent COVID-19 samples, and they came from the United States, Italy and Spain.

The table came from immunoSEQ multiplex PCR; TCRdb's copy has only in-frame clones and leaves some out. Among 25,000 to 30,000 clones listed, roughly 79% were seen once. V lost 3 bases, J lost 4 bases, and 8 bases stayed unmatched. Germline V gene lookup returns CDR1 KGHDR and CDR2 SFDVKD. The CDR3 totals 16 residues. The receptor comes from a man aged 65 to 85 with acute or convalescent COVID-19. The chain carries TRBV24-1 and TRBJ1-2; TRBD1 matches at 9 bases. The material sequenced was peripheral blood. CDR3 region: CATSDAGTGKSYGYTF. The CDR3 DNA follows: TGTGCCACCAGTGATGCTGGGACAGGGAAGAGCTATGGCTACACCTTC.